This T cell receptor beta chain was recovered during a study of T cells in Graves' hyperthyroidism and ophthalmopathy. Study information: Any treatment followed the collection of peripheral blood at initial diagnosis.

This clonotype appeared a single time. Its target is not known. Absence of ophthalmopathy progression within 18 months defined stable Graves' hyperthyroidism. Uncontrolled infection, other autoimmune disease, pregnancy or lactation disqualified patients from enrolment. Researchers took RNA transcripts and amplified the TCR beta CDR3 regions from them. RT-PCR in the first round (using the HTBI primer set) targeted the TCR CDR3. TCRdb re-called the multiplex PCR reads with MiXCR, one entry per CDR3 protein. The sample has 750,000 to 950,000 distinct CDR3 sequences, roughly 37% seen once. General observations from the study: Most thyroid clonotypes with frequency above 0.001 were detected in blood.

V lost 2 bases, J lost 5 bases, and 8 bases lay in between. This CDR3 is built from 14 residues. The V gene's germline CDR1 is SGHRS and CDR2 YFSETQ. The material sequenced was blood. The origin of this receptor is a man in his late teens or twenties with Graves' hyperthyroidism. The rearrangement links TRBV5-1 to TRBJ1-6; D perhaps matches TRBD1 (5 bases). This chain's CDR3 is CASSFRGNNSPLHF. The CDR3 region has the DNA TGCGCCAGCAGCTTTCGGGGGAATAATTCACCCCTCCACTTT.